Listed below are T cell receptor beta chains from one sample, sequenced in a study of T cell responses to AZD1222 COVID-19 vaccine. Repertoires were generated with immunoSEQ multiplex PCR, while TCRdb's copy carries only in-frame clones and drops some. The sample lists approximately 100,000 clones, around 90% occurring once. Sequenced here: peripheral blood, sampled 28 days after the second AZD1222 dose. The source is an adult who received the AZD1222 COVID-19 vaccine. CDR3s include the opening cysteine and the closing phenylalanine or tryptophan. Each record gives: J gene, clone size, CDR3 length, V gene, D gene, CDR3 protein, CDR3 DNA. A D gene is named only where the DNA matches it firmly. Some rows have no size entry. The others give once, few or many, or a class for an expanded clone.

J gene: TRBJ2-7
clone size: NA
CDR3 length: 12
V gene: TRBV12-3/TRBV12-4
D gene: NA
CDR3 protein: CASSFVGDEQYF
CDR3 DNA: TGTGCCAGCAGTTTCGTGGGCGACGAGCAGTACTTC

J gene: TRBJ2-6
clone size: NA
CDR3 length: 17
V gene: TRBV19
D gene: NA
CDR3 protein: CASARGILESGANVLTF
CDR3 DNA: TGTGCCAGCGCCCGGGGGATCCTAGAATCTGGGGCCAACGTCCTGACTTTC

J gene: TRBJ2-7
clone size: NA
CDR3 length: 16
V gene: TRBV5-1
D gene: TRBD2
CDR3 protein: CASSLAFGGGRYEQYF
CDR3 DNA: TGCGCCAGCAGCTTGGCCTTCGGGGGGGGCCGGTACGAGCAGTACTTC

J gene: TRBJ1-6
clone size: few
CDR3 length: 15
V gene: TRBV5-4
D gene: NA
CDR3 protein: CASSLASQTNSPLHF
CDR3 DNA: TGTGCCAGCAGCTTGGCGAGTCAGACGAATTCACCCCTCCACTTT

J gene: TRBJ1-5
clone size: NA
CDR3 length: 14
V gene: TRBV25-1
D gene: NA
CDR3 protein: CASSEWGYSQPQHF
CDR3 DNA: TGTGCCAGCAGTGAATGGGGGTACAGTCAGCCCCAGCATTTT

J gene: TRBJ2-3
clone size: NA
CDR3 length: 17
V gene: TRBV11-3
D gene: TRBD2
CDR3 protein: CASSLGLAGGSADTQYF
CDR3 DNA: TGTGCCAGCAGCTTAGGACTAGCGGGGGGTTCGGCAGATACGCAGTATTTT

J gene: TRBJ2-5
clone size: NA
CDR3 length: 15
V gene: TRBV6-5
D gene: NA
CDR3 protein: CASSPWPGLQETQYF
CDR3 DNA: TGTGCCAGCAGCCCGTGGCCAGGGCTTCAAGAGACCCAGTACTTC

J gene: TRBJ1-2
clone size: NA
CDR3 length: 13
V gene: TRBV11-2
D gene: NA
CDR3 protein: CASSLEGVGGYTF
CDR3 DNA: TGTGCCAGCAGCTTAGAGGGAGTAGGTGGCTACACCTTC

J gene: TRBJ2-7
clone size: NA
CDR3 length: 18
V gene: TRBV18
D gene: TRBD2
CDR3 protein: CASSRDSGGSGLSYEQYF
CDR3 DNA: TGTGCCAGCTCACGCGATAGCGGGGGGAGTGGGCTCTCCTACGAGCAGTACTTC

J gene: TRBJ1-2
clone size: NA
CDR3 length: 14
V gene: TRBV7-9
D gene: NA
CDR3 protein: CASSLLTGRKGYTF
CDR3 DNA: TGTGCCAGCAGCTTATTAACTGGCCGTAAAGGCTACACCTTC

J gene: TRBJ1-3
clone size: NA
CDR3 length: 16
V gene: TRBV3-1/TRBV3-2
D gene: NA
CDR3 protein: CASSQSNLNFGNTIYF
CDR3 DNA: TGTGCCAGCAGCCAATCGAACCTCAACTTCGGAAACACCATATATTTT

J gene: TRBJ2-7
clone size: NA
CDR3 length: 13
V gene: TRBV6-5
D gene: TRBD1
CDR3 protein: CASRIGQGLEQYF
CDR3 DNA: TGTGCCAGCAGAATCGGACAGGGGTTGGAGCAGTACTTC

J gene: TRBJ2-1
clone size: NA
CDR3 length: 13
V gene: TRBV7-3
D gene: NA
CDR3 protein: CASSSSSYNEQFF
CDR3 DNA: TGTGCCAGCAGCTCTTCCTCCTACAATGAGCAGTTCTTC

J gene: TRBJ1-5
clone size: NA
CDR3 length: 15
V gene: TRBV5-1
D gene: NA
CDR3 protein: CASSLDGEANQPQHF
CDR3 DNA: TGCGCCAGCAGCTTGGATGGGGAGGCGAATCAGCCCCAGCATTTT

J gene: TRBJ1-2
clone size: NA
CDR3 length: 15
V gene: TRBV6-5
D gene: NA
CDR3 protein: CASSYGAGTNYGYTF
CDR3 DNA: TGTGCCAGCAGTTACGGGGCAGGGACTAACTATGGCTACACCTTC

J gene: TRBJ2-5
clone size: NA
CDR3 length: 14
V gene: TRBV11-1
D gene: NA
CDR3 protein: CASSTQGAQETQYF
CDR3 DNA: TGTGCCAGCAGCACCCAGGGTGCTCAAGAGACCCAGTACTTC

J gene: TRBJ2-1
clone size: NA
CDR3 length: 16
V gene: TRBV6-4
D gene: TRBD2
CDR3 protein: CASSTSGGLSYNEQFF
CDR3 DNA: TGTGCCAGCAGTACTAGCGGGGGGCTCTCCTACAATGAGCAGTTCTTC

J gene: TRBJ2-2
clone size: once
CDR3 length: 13
V gene: TRBV7-2
D gene: NA
CDR3 protein: CASSVGAAGELFF
CDR3 DNA: TGTGCCAGCAGCGTGGGAGCGGCCGGGGAGCTGTTTTTT

J gene: TRBJ2-5
clone size: medium-sized
CDR3 length: 15
V gene: TRBV7-6
D gene: TRBD1
CDR3 protein: CASSLAGTGGETQYF
CDR3 DNA: TGTGCCAGCAGCTTAGCGGGAACAGGGGGAGAGACCCAGTACTTC

J gene: TRBJ1-3
clone size: once
CDR3 length: 15
V gene: TRBV3-1/TRBV3-2
D gene: NA
CDR3 protein: CASSQDWDGANTIYF
CDR3 DNA: TGTGCCAGCAGCCAAGATTGGGACGGAGCGAACACCATATATTTT

J gene: TRBJ2-7
clone size: NA
CDR3 length: 17
V gene: TRBV11-3
D gene: TRBD1
CDR3 protein: CASSLEKGGLSSYEQYF
CDR3 DNA: TGTGCCAGCAGCTTAGAGAAAGGGGGCCTCAGCTCCTACGAGCAGTACTTC

J gene: TRBJ2-7
clone size: NA
CDR3 length: 15
V gene: TRBV7-2
D gene: TRBD1
CDR3 protein: CASSPNPGTAYEQYF
CDR3 DNA: TGTGCCAGCAGCCCGAACCCCGGGACAGCCTACGAGCAGTACTTC

J gene: TRBJ1-1
clone size: NA
CDR3 length: 12
V gene: TRBV19
D gene: NA
CDR3 protein: CASSIDSGNGFF
CDR3 DNA: TGTGCCAGTAGTATAGATTCTGGGAACGGATTCTTT

J gene: TRBJ2-2
clone size: NA
CDR3 length: 16
V gene: TRBV5-1
D gene: TRBD2
CDR3 protein: CASETGASGVPGELFF
CDR3 DNA: TGCGCCAGCGAAACTGGGGCTAGCGGGGTTCCCGGGGAGCTGTTTTTT

J gene: TRBJ2-5
clone size: NA
CDR3 length: 16
V gene: TRBV4-2
D gene: TRBD2
CDR3 protein: CASSQDRGLAVETQYF
CDR3 DNA: TGTGCCAGCAGCCAAGATCGGGGACTAGCAGTGGAGACCCAGTACTTC

J gene: TRBJ2-7
clone size: NA
CDR3 length: 13
V gene: TRBV7-2
D gene: NA
CDR3 protein: CASSLLARHEQYF
CDR3 DNA: TGTGCCAGCAGCTTGTTGGCTCGCCACGAGCAGTACTTC

J gene: TRBJ2-1
clone size: NA
CDR3 length: 14
V gene: TRBV15
D gene: TRBD2
CDR3 protein: CATSRRGGYNEQFF
CDR3 DNA: TGTGCCACCAGCAGGCGGGGGGGTTACAATGAGCAGTTCTTC

J gene: TRBJ2-7
clone size: NA
CDR3 length: 13
V gene: TRBV18
D gene: NA
CDR3 protein: CASSQGHSYEQYF
CDR3 DNA: TGTGCCAGCTCACAGGGGCACTCCTACGAGCAGTACTTC

J gene: TRBJ2-7
clone size: NA
CDR3 length: 12
V gene: TRBV3-1/TRBV3-2
D gene: NA
CDR3 protein: CASSQVMREQYF
CDR3 DNA: TGTGCCAGCAGCCAAGTGATGAGAGAGCAGTACTTC

J gene: TRBJ1-5
clone size: NA
CDR3 length: 16
V gene: TRBV3-1/TRBV3-2
D gene: NA
CDR3 protein: CASSQDLGTEHQPQHF
CDR3 DNA: TGTGCCAGCAGCCAAGATTTAGGGACGGAGCATCAGCCCCAGCATTTT

J gene: TRBJ1-1
clone size: NA
CDR3 length: 14
V gene: TRBV7-2
D gene: NA
CDR3 protein: CASSLRQVNTEAFF
CDR3 DNA: TGTGCCAGCAGCCTCCGACAGGTGAACACTGAAGCTTTCTTT

J gene: TRBJ2-3
clone size: NA
CDR3 length: 16
V gene: TRBV5-4
D gene: TRBD2
CDR3 protein: CASSLKGLASTDTQYF
CDR3 DNA: TGTGCCAGCAGCTTGAAGGGACTAGCGTCCACAGATACGCAGTATTTT

J gene: TRBJ2-7
clone size: few
CDR3 length: 12
V gene: TRBV6-5
D gene: NA
CDR3 protein: CASLKEPHEQYF
CDR3 DNA: TGTGCCAGCTTGAAGGAGCCCCACGAGCAGTACTTC

J gene: TRBJ1-2
clone size: once
CDR3 length: 13
V gene: TRBV29-1
D gene: NA
CDR3 protein: CSDTGGPNYGYTF
CDR3 DNA: TGCAGCGACACGGGGGGGCCGAACTATGGCTACACCTTC

J gene: TRBJ2-2
clone size: NA
CDR3 length: 14
V gene: TRBV7-8
D gene: NA
CDR3 protein: CASNLASDPAELFF
CDR3 DNA: TGTGCCAGCAACTTAGCCTCGGACCCGGCCGAGCTGTTTTTT

J gene: TRBJ2-1
clone size: NA
CDR3 length: 14
V gene: TRBV5-4
D gene: TRBD2
CDR3 protein: CASSLAGGGPPQFF
CDR3 DNA: TGTGCCAGCAGCTTGGCTGGCGGGGGGCCCCCCCAGTTCTTC

J gene: TRBJ1-6
clone size: NA
CDR3 length: 14
V gene: TRBV6-5
D gene: NA
CDR3 protein: CASSPRGARSPLHF
CDR3 DNA: TGTGCCAGCAGCCCCCGGGGGGCGCGTTCACCCCTCCACTTT

J gene: TRBJ2-7
clone size: NA
CDR3 length: 14
V gene: TRBV7-3
D gene: NA
CDR3 protein: CASSLDGASYEQYF
CDR3 DNA: TGTGCCAGCAGCCTCGACGGGGCATCCTACGAGCAGTACTTC

J gene: TRBJ2-5
clone size: NA
CDR3 length: 13
V gene: TRBV9
D gene: TRBD1
CDR3 protein: CASTQGAGETQYF
CDR3 DNA: TGTGCCAGCACCCAGGGGGCAGGAGAGACCCAGTACTTC

J gene: TRBJ2-3
clone size: NA
CDR3 length: 16
V gene: TRBV7-3
D gene: NA
CDR3 protein: CASSLGPSADTDTQYF
CDR3 DNA: TGTGCCAGCAGCTTAGGGCCTAGCGCAGACACAGATACGCAGTATTTT

J gene: TRBJ1-3
clone size: NA
CDR3 length: 15
V gene: TRBV5-1
D gene: TRBD1
CDR3 protein: CASSLLGTEGNTIYF
CDR3 DNA: TGCGCCAGCAGCTTGCTCGGGACAGAAGGAAACACCATATATTTT

J gene: TRBJ2-7
clone size: NA
CDR3 length: 16
V gene: TRBV3-1/TRBV3-2
D gene: NA
CDR3 protein: CASSQVAGFGAYEQYF
CDR3 DNA: TGTGCCAGCAGCCAAGTGGCAGGGTTTGGGGCCTACGAGCAGTACTTC

J gene: TRBJ1-2
clone size: NA
CDR3 length: 14
V gene: TRBV5-1
D gene: NA
CDR3 protein: CASRRRGEVDGYTF
CDR3 DNA: TGCGCCAGCAGAAGGAGAGGGGAGGTGGATGGCTACACCTTC

J gene: TRBJ2-2
clone size: NA
CDR3 length: 12
V gene: TRBV7-2
D gene: NA
CDR3 protein: CASSLEGWELFF
CDR3 DNA: TGTGCCAGCAGCTTAGAAGGGTGGGAGCTGTTTTTT

J gene: TRBJ2-3
clone size: NA
CDR3 length: 14
V gene: TRBV6-6
D gene: NA
CDR3 protein: CASSYQRVTDTQYF
CDR3 DNA: TGTGCCAGCAGTTACCAGCGGGTAACAGATACGCAGTATTTT

J gene: TRBJ1-2
clone size: NA
CDR3 length: 13
V gene: TRBV6-2/TRBV6-3
D gene: NA
CDR3 protein: CASSYRARYGYTF
CDR3 DNA: TGTGCCAGCAGTTACCGGGCCCGTTATGGCTACACCTTC

J gene: TRBJ2-1
clone size: few
CDR3 length: 15
V gene: TRBV7-2
D gene: TRBD1
CDR3 protein: CASSLAGQGYNEQFF
CDR3 DNA: TGTGCCAGCAGCTTAGCGGGACAGGGCTACAATGAGCAGTTCTTC

J gene: TRBJ2-5
clone size: NA
CDR3 length: 14
V gene: TRBV5-1
D gene: TRBD2
CDR3 protein: CASRGLTGLETQYF
CDR3 DNA: TGCGCCAGCAGGGGACTAACGGGTCTGGAGACCCAGTACTTC

J gene: TRBJ1-1
clone size: NA
CDR3 length: 11
V gene: TRBV20-1
D gene: TRBD1
CDR3 protein: CSARGLSEAFF
CDR3 DNA: TGCAGTGCCAGGGGGCTAAGCGAAGCTTTCTTT

J gene: TRBJ1-2
clone size: NA
CDR3 length: 14
V gene: TRBV11-3
D gene: TRBD1
CDR3 protein: CASSFSGGRPGYTF
CDR3 DNA: TGTGCCAGCAGCTTTTCAGGGGGCCGCCCTGGCTACACCTTC

J gene: TRBJ2-7
clone size: once
CDR3 length: 14
V gene: TRBV3-1/TRBV3-2
D gene: NA
CDR3 protein: CASSQDAGRGEQYF
CDR3 DNA: TGTGCCAGCAGCCAAGATGCGGGCCGCGGGGAGCAGTACTTC

J gene: TRBJ1-1
clone size: NA
CDR3 length: 16
V gene: TRBV25-1
D gene: TRBD1
CDR3 protein: CASSESPWTGTTEAFF
CDR3 DNA: TGTGCCAGCAGTGAATCCCCCTGGACAGGGACCACTGAAGCTTTCTTT

J gene: TRBJ2-7
clone size: NA
CDR3 length: 12
V gene: TRBV30
D gene: NA
CDR3 protein: CAWSGQGYEQYF
CDR3 DNA: TGTGCCTGGAGTGGTCAGGGCTACGAGCAGTACTTC

J gene: TRBJ2-3
clone size: NA
CDR3 length: 15
V gene: TRBV25-1
D gene: TRBD2
CDR3 protein: CALAIPSGGSDTQYF
CDR3 DNA: TGTGCCCTAGCAATACCTAGCGGAGGGAGTGATACGCAGTATTTT

J gene: TRBJ1-1
clone size: NA
CDR3 length: 15
V gene: TRBV5-5
D gene: TRBD1
CDR3 protein: CASSWQGAVGTEAFF
CDR3 DNA: TGTGCCAGCAGCTGGCAGGGGGCTGTGGGGACTGAAGCTTTCTTT

J gene: TRBJ2-2
clone size: NA
CDR3 length: 16
V gene: TRBV4-1
D gene: NA
CDR3 protein: CASSLRGAAQAGELFF
CDR3 DNA: TGCGCCAGCAGCCTGAGGGGGGCTGCTCAAGCCGGGGAGCTGTTTTTT